The 28 T cell receptor beta chains in this list originate from one sample, sequenced in a study of shared clonotypes between healthy human individuals (dated by TCRdb to 2020 to 2022). Library preparation employed the immunoSEQ multiplex PCR assay. This is the immuneACCESS table as TCRdb keeps it, with only in-frame sequences that have V and J called. A part of the clones is gone; compared with another copy, unresolved V genes explain less than half, and the rest is unexplained. The sample records around 1.6 million clones, approximately 98% of which are singletons. Of the sample, around 0.47% falls within the top ten clones. The sequencing sample was made of naive CD4+ T cells sorted from blood. Per the publication, the cell subset or site label means: CD45RA+ positively selected. The receptors originated from a young man in good health.

The genes are TRBV7-9 and TRBJ1-3; a possible D gene is TRBD1 (6 bases). Germline V gene lookup returns CDR1 SEHNR and CDR2 FQNEAQ (reference sequence). This CDR3 contains 14 residues. V lost 11 bases, J lost 4 bases, and 18 bases lay in between. The DNA for the CDR3 is TGTGCCGTGGAGGCGGGGGCGCCCGGAAACACCATATATTTT. Amino acids: CAVEAGAPGNTIYF.

This clone has just one count. This sequence joins TRBV19 and TRBJ2-3; 8 bases agree with TRBD2. V dropped 6 bases and J dropped 4; count of bases not matched to a gene: 12. CDR3 length equals 16 residues. Germline assignment: CDR1 LNHDA and CDR2 SQIVND (reference sequence). This CDR3 is CASRPAQAGEADTQYF. Here the CDR3 DNA reads TGTGCCAGTAGACCCGCCCAAGCGGGAGAGGCAGATACGCAGTATTTT.

The V and J genes are TRBV18 and TRBJ2-2; 11 bases match TRBD1. V shed 4 bases and J 5 bases; nucleotides not matched to a gene: 6. The CDR3 runs to 16 residues. Germline V CDR1 and CDR2: KGHSH, LQKENI. The CDR3, as DNA: TGTGCCAGCTCACAACCGGACAGGGGGCAGACCGGGGAGCTGTTTTTT. Translated, it gives CASSQPDRGQTGELFF.

The genes are TRBV9 and TRBJ2-3, with 8 bases aligning to TRBD2. Looked up from germline, CDR1 is SGDLS and CDR2 is YYNGEE. There are 15 residues in the CDR3. The junction had 6 bases not matched to a gene; V was cut back by 5 bases and J by 1 base. DNA of the CDR3: TGTGCCAGCAGTCTTAGCGGGATTGGCACAGATACGCAGTATTTT. This translates into CASSLSGIGTDTQYF.

This clone has only one observation. The rearrangement uses TRBV9 and TRBJ2-5; D is ambiguous. CDR3 length: 13 residues. With 7 bases removed from V and 4 bases from J, the gap between germline ends came to 14 bases. Per germline, CDR1 SGDLS and CDR2 YYNGEE. CDR3 bases: TGTGCCAGCCCGGCCGGAGTCGGAGAGACCCAGTACTTC. As protein: CASPAGVGETQYF.

The rearrangement uses TRBV5-6 and TRBJ2-7; no definite D call. Germline CDR1 is SGHDT and CDR2 is YYEEEE. V was pared by 4 bases and J by 3 bases, with 5 bases between. The CDR3 has 11 residues. Here the CDR3 DNA reads TGTGCCAGCAGCCGTGACTACGAGCAGTACTTC. The encoded protein is CASSRDYEQYF. Full variable domain (outside the CDR3, taken from reference TRBV5-6 and TRBJ2-7): DAGVTQSPTHLIKTRGQQVTLRCSPKSGHDTVSWYQQALGQGPQFIFQYYEEEERQRGNFPDRFSGHQFPNYSSELNVNALLLGDSALYLCASSRDYEQYFGPGTRLTVT.

This clone has a single count. J is TRBJ1-2 and V is TRBV10-3; 9 bases fit TRBD1. The V segment lost 2 bases and the J segment 7 bases; nucleotides outside the gene matches: 8. CDR3 length equals 15 residues. Germline V CDR1 and CDR2: ENHRY, SYGVKD. The CDR3 reads CAISEVGTGISGYTF. CDR3 bases: TGTGCCATCAGTGAGGTAGGGACAGGGATATCTGGCTACACCTTC.

This sequence joins TRBV19 and TRBJ1-5; D unclear. CDR3 size: 13 residues. Germline V gives CDR1 LNHDA, CDR2 SQIVND (reference sequence). V lost 8 bases, J lost 3 bases, and 11 bases lay in between. This CDR3 is CASGQVVNQPQHF. In nucleotides, the CDR3 is TGTGCCAGTGGTCAGGTCGTCAATCAGCCCCAGCATTTT.

This rearrangement joins TRBV5-4 to TRBJ2-7, with 10 bases aligning to TRBD2. V lost 3 bases to trimming and J lost 4 bases; unmatched junction nucleotides: 7. This CDR3 contains 15 residues. Per germline, CDR1 SGHNT and CDR2 YYREEE (reference sequence). The chain's CDR3 is CASSSSRTSGYEQYF. CDR3 nucleotide sequence: TGTGCCAGCAGCTCCTCAAGGACTAGCGGTTACGAGCAGTACTTC.

The rearrangement links TRBV5-5 to TRBJ2-7; TRBD1 matches 8 bases. The CDR3 spans 13 residues. Germline values: CDR1 SGHKS, CDR2 YYEKEE (reference sequence). V lost 6 bases, J lost 2 bases, and 4 bases stayed unmatched. DNA of the CDR3: TGTGCCAGCACCCTGGACAGGGCCTACGAGCAGTACTTC. Protein sequence: CASTLDRAYEQYF.

The J gene is TRBJ1-2, the V gene TRBV6-6; D perhaps matches TRBD1 (6 bases). With 11 bases removed from V and 2 bases from J, the gap between germline ends came to 12 bases. Germline assignment: CDR1 MNHNY and CDR2 SVGAGI (reference sequence). CDR3 size: 12 residues. The CDR3 reads CASGQLNYGYTF. In DNA, the CDR3 is TGTGCCTCTGGACAGCTGAACTATGGCTACACCTTC.

This chain uses TRBV30 with TRBJ1-5; tentatively, D is TRBD1 (5 bases). Germline values: CDR1 GTSNPN, CDR2 SVGIG (reference sequence). V was cut by 0 bases and J by 4 bases, with 22 bases left in between. The CDR3 runs to 18 residues. As DNA, the CDR3 is TGTGCCTGGAGTGTAGGACGACTAGGATTCGGGGGTAATCAGCCCCAGCATTTT. It is translated as CAWSVGRLGFGGNQPQHF.

Notes on this clone: The sample has other DNA sequences that encode this CDR3 too. The rearrangement links TRBV7-2 to TRBJ2-7; 9 positions match TRBD2. Germline values: CDR1 SGHTA, CDR2 FQGNSA. V was pared by 1 base and J by 2 bases, with 0 bases of the junction left unmatched. The CDR3 contains 14 residues. CDR3 amino acids: CASSLERGAYEQYF. CDR3 bases: TGTGCCAGCAGCTTAGAGCGGGGGGCCTACGAGCAGTACTTC. The complete variable domain, with remaining parts taken from reference TRBV7-2 and TRBJ2-7, reads GAGVSQSPSNKVTEKGKDVELRCDPISGHTALYWYRQSLGQGLEFLIYFQGNSAPDKSGLPSDRFSAERTGGSVSTLTIQRTQQEDSAVYLCASSLERGAYEQYFGPGTRLTVT.

As concerns this clone: This same CDR3 is encoded by further DNA sequences in the sample. CDR3 DNA: TGCGCCAGCAGCTTGGATGGGGGAGGCTATGGCTACACCTTC. It yields the protein CASSLDGGGYGYTF. This rearrangement joins TRBV5-1 to TRBJ1-2; D may be TRBD1 (5 bases). The V gene's germline CDR1 is SGHRS and CDR2 YFSETQ. Between the trimmed V and J ends, which lost 0 bases and 4 bases, there was a span of 10 bases. The CDR3 spans 14 residues.

This sequence joins TRBV7-9 and TRBJ2-7; D may be TRBD1 or TRBD2 (5 bases each). The ends were cut back, 3 bases at V and 2 bases at J, with 20 bases in the middle. CDR1 and CDR2 from the germline V gene are SEHNR and FQNEAQ (reference sequence). The CDR3 has 17 amino acids. The CDR3: CASSFGDGLPIPYEQYF. DNA of the CDR3: TGTGCCAGCAGCTTTGGGGACGGGCTACCTATTCCCTACGAGCAGTACTTC. Complete variable domain (other parts from reference TRBV7-9 and TRBJ2-7): DTGVSQNPRHKITKRGQNVTFRCDPISEHNRLYWYRQTLGQGPEFLTYFQNEAQLEKSRLLSDRFSAERPKGSFSTLEIQRTEQGDSAMYLCASSFGDGLPIPYEQYFGPGTRLTVT.

V is TRBV5-1 and J is TRBJ1-1; TRBD1 aligns across 9 bases. This CDR3 contains 15 residues. V shed 2 bases and J 5 bases; nucleotides not matched to a gene: 7. Per the germline V gene, CDR1 is SGHRS and CDR2 is YFSETQ. The CDR3: CASSFGTGRVTEAFF. The CDR3 nucleotides read TGCGCCAGCAGCTTTGGGACAGGGAGGGTTACTGAAGCTTTCTTT.

The J gene is TRBJ2-7, the V gene TRBV28; a possible D gene is TRBD1 (5 bases). The CDR3 totals 15 residues. CDR1 is MDHEN, CDR2 SYDVKM, per germline. V lost 6 bases to trimming and J lost 3 bases, with 18 bases between them. The CDR3 loop reads CASSPGVDSLYEQYF. The CDR3 nucleotides are TGTGCCAGCAGCCCTGGGGTCGACAGTCTCTACGAGCAGTACTTC.

The chain has TRBV10-3 and TRBJ2-7; maybe TRBD2 (6 bases). Between the trimmed V and J ends, which lost 6 bases and 3 bases, there was a span of 21 bases. Germline loops: CDR1 ENHRY, CDR2 SYGVKD. The CDR3 runs to 16 residues. The CDR3 loop is CAIRGGAILELYEQYF. In DNA, the CDR3 is TGTGCCATCAGAGGCGGGGCAATCCTGGAGCTCTACGAGCAGTACTTC.

CDR3: CASSAGLEGQFF. CDR3 bases: TGTGCCAGCAGCGCAGGACTAGAGGGGCAGTTCTTC. This chain links TRBV9 with TRBJ2-1; 7 bases align to TRBD2. Germline values: CDR1 SGDLS, CDR2 YYNGEE. Trimming took 3 bases from V and 12 from J; bases not matched to a gene: 6. This CDR3 spans 12 amino acids. The full variable domain, completed using reference TRBV9 and TRBJ2-1, is DSGVTQTPKHLITATGQRVTLRCSPRSGDLSVYWYQQSLDQGLQFLIQYYNGEERAKGNILERFSAQQFPDLHSELNLSSLELGDSALYFCASSAGLEGQFFGPGTRLTVL.

The chain couples TRBV19 to TRBJ2-2; 8 bases match TRBD1. Germline V gives CDR1 LNHDA, CDR2 SQIVND (reference sequence). The CDR3 has 16 amino acids. Trimming at V came to 5 bases and at J to 0 bases, leaving 5 bases not matched to a gene. The CDR3 region has the DNA TGTGCCAGTAGTTCCCCGACAGGGGCGAACACCGGGGAGCTGTTTTTT. Its protein product is CASSSPTGANTGELFF.

The chain has TRBV18 and TRBJ2-1, with 8 positions matching TRBD1. Germline lookup yields CDR1 KGHSH and CDR2 LQKENI. CDR3 length equals 17 residues. Unmatched junction bases numbered 11, after V lost 3 bases and J lost 4 bases. CDR3 bases: TGTGCCAGCTCACCCACAGGGGGAAACCCGATATACAATGAGCAGTTCTTC. It encodes CASSPTGGNPIYNEQFF.

Details on this clone: A read error may account for a junction end that differs from germline. This same CDR3 is encoded by further DNA sequences in the sample. The V call is TRBV28, the J call TRBJ1-2; 7 nucleotides line up with TRBD1. Germline values: CDR1 MDHEN, CDR2 SYDVKM. The CDR3 has 13 residues. The CDR3 sequence: CASGSGTAYGYTF. The CDR3 DNA reads as TGTGCCAGCGGATCCGGGACAGCCTATGGCTACACCTTT.

The chain uses TRBV15 and TRBJ2-3, with D perhaps TRBD1 or TRBD2 (5 bases each). The CDR3 runs to 15 residues. Germline CDR1 LNHNV, CDR2 YYDKDF (reference sequence). V was trimmed by 7 bases and J by 0 bases, leaving 14 bases between them. The DNA for the CDR3 is TGTGCCACCATGCTATGGGGCGGGAGCACAGATACGCAGTATTTT. Translating it yields CATMLWGGSTDTQYF.

J is TRBJ1-2 and V is TRBV19; TRBD1 matches at 7 bases. J gave up 6 bases and V 5 bases, and 9 bases lay outside the gene matches. Germline V CDR1 and CDR2: LNHDA, SQIVND (reference sequence). This CDR3 comprises 14 residues. CDR3 coding DNA: TGTGCCAGTAGTGCGACAGGGCGGAGTAATGGCTACACCTTC. It specifies CASSATGRSNGYTF.

This sequence joins TRBV18 and TRBJ1-1; D possibly corresponds to TRBD1 (6 bases). The CDR3 has 14 amino acids. V was cut by 2 bases and J by 1 base, with 8 bases left in between. Germline assignment: CDR1 KGHSH and CDR2 LQKENI. As DNA, the CDR3 is TGTGCCAGCTCACCAGGGACACGGAACACTGAAGCTTTCTTT. It is translated as CASSPGTRNTEAFF.

The chain recombines TRBV19 with TRBJ1-2; 8 bases map to TRBD1. There are 15 residues in the CDR3. CDR1 LNHDA and CDR2 SQIVND come from the germline V gene (reference sequence). V lost 6 bases and J lost 4; bases outside the gene matches: 10. The CDR3 reads CASSGVGRGPYGYTF. The DNA for the CDR3 is TGTGCCAGTAGCGGAGTCGGCAGGGGGCCCTATGGCTACACCTTC. Full variable domain (remainder filled in from reference TRBV19 and TRBJ1-2): DGGITQSPKYLFRKEGQNVTLSCEQNLNHDAMYWYRQDPGQGLRLIYYSQIVNDFQKGDIAEGYSVSREKKESFPLTVTSAQKNPTAFYLCASSGVGRGPYGYTFGSGTRLTVV.

The CDR3 region has the DNA TGTGCCAGCAGCTCGAGATCGAACACTGAAGCTTTCTTT. Its protein is CASSSRSNTEAFF. The chain joins TRBV9 to TRBJ1-1; D is ambiguous. This CDR3 is 13 amino acids long. V shed 4 bases and J shed 1 base, with 8 bases lying between them. CDR1 and CDR2 (germline): SGDLS, YYNGEE.

The sample holds one count of this clone. V usage is TRBV2 and J usage is TRBJ1-5; D remains unclear. The V gene lost 6 bases and the J gene lost 2 bases, with 14 bases spanning the gap. CDR3 length: 15 amino acids. Germline V gives CDR1 SNHLY, CDR2 FYNNEI. CDR3 loop: CASRRDEQGNQPQHF. The DNA for the CDR3 is TGTGCCAGCAGACGAGACGAGCAGGGCAATCAGCCCCAGCATTTT.